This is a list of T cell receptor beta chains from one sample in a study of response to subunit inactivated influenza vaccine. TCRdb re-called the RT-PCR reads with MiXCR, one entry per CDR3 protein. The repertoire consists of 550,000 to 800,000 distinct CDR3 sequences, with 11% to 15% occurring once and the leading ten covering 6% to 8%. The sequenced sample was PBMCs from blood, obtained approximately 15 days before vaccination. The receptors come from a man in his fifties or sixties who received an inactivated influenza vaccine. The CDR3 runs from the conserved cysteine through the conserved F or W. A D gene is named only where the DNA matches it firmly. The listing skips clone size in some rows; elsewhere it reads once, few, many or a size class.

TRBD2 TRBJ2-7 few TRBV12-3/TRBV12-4 CASSLGLATDEQYF TGTGCCAGCAGTTTGGGACTAGCAACGGACGAGCAGTACTTC
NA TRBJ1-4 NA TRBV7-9 CASSTTGSTNEKLFF TGTGCCAGCAGCACCACAGGGTCAACTAATGAAAAACTGTTTTTT
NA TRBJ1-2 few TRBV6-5 CASSYAVGYGYTF TGTGCCAGCAGTTACGCTGTAGGCTATGGCTACACCTTC
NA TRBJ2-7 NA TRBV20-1 CSARLAKEQYF TGCAGTGCCCGGCTAGCCAAGGAGCAGTACTTC
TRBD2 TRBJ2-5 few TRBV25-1 CASNLDTTALAGGVTFQETQYF TGTGCCAGCAACCTGGACACCACCGCTCTAGCGGGGGGAGTAACCTTCCAAGAGACCCAGTACTTC
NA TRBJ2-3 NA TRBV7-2 CASSFPGLFERDTQYF TGTGCCAGCAGCTTCCCAGGACTATTCGAGAGAGATACGCAGTATTTT
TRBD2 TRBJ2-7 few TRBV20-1 CSARRTSDSYEQYF TGCAGTGCTAGACGGACTAGCGACTCCTACGAGCAGTACTTC
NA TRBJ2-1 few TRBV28 CASSTQGQQFF TGTGCCAGCAGTACTCAGGGGCAGCAGTTCTTC
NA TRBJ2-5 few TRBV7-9 CASSTGPSWETQYF TGTGCCAGCAGCACCGGGCCCAGTTGGGAGACCCAGTACTTC
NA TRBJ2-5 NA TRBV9 CASSPRGGGRAQYF TGTGCCAGCAGCCCCCGCGGAGGGGGAAGGGCCCAGTACTTC
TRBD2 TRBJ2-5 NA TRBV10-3 CAPPGGRGKKTQYF TGTGCCCCCCCGGGGGGAAGAGGGAAAAAGACCCAGTACTTC
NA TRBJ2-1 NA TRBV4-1 CASSQTVDGEQFF TGCGCCAGCAGCCAAACGGTCGACGGTGAGCAGTTCTTC
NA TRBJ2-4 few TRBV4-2 CASSHPGSGDALAKNIQYF TGTGCCAGCAGCCATCCGGGGTCAGGGGATGCCCTAGCCAAAAACATTCAGTACTTC
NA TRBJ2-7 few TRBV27 CASSLFGEWSYEQYF TGTGCCAGCAGTTTATTCGGGGAATGGTCCTACGAGCAGTACTTC
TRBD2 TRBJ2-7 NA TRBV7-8 CASGQTSGSPHEQYF TGTGCCAGCGGCCAGACTAGCGGGAGTCCCCACGAGCAGTACTTC
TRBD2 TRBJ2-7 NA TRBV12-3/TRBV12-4 CASSRPSGYEQYF TGTGCCAGCAGTCGGCCTAGCGGTTACGAGCAGTACTTC
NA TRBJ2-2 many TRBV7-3 CASSLNGELFF TGTGCCAGCAGCTTAAACGGGGAGCTGTTTTTT
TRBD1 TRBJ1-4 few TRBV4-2 CASSQAGQALRGANEKLFF TGTGCCAGCAGCCAAGCAGGACAGGCCTTACGGGGTGCTAATGAAAAACTGTTTTTT
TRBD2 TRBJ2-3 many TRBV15 CATSRDRLAGGSTDTQYF TGTGCCACCAGCAGAGATCGGTTAGCGGGGGGATCCACAGATACGCAGTATTTT
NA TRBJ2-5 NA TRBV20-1 CSARDLYQETQYF TGCAGTGCTAGAGATTTGTACCAAGAGACCCAGTACTTC
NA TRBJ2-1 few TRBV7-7 CASSLNLHNEQFF TGTGCTAGCAGCTTAAATCTGCACAATGAGCAGTTCTTC
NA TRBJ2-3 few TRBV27 CASSLQGLVPDTQYF TGTGCCAGCAGTTTACAGGGTCTCGTTCCAGATACGCAGTATTTT
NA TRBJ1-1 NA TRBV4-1 CASSQWDGMNTEAFF TGCGCCAGCAGCCAATGGGACGGGATGAACACTGAAGCTTTCTTT
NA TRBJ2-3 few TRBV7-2 CASRGSTTQYF TGTGCCAGTAGGGGTAGTACTACGCAGTATTTT
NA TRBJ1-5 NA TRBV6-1 CASIDSTGSYQPQHF TGTGCCAGCATTGACAGTACAGGGTCCTATCAGCCCCAGCATTTT
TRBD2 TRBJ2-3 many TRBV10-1 CASSEAGLTDTQYF TGCGCCAGCAGTGAGGCGGGACTAACAGATACGCAGTATTTT
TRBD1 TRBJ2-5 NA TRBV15 CATNDRGWDSQYF TGTGCCACCAACGACAGGGGTTGGGATTCCCAGTACTTC
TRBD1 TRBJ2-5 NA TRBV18 CASSPNTARTGRLAQYF TGTGCCAGCTCACCCAACACGGCCAGGACAGGTCGGCTCGCCCAGTACTTC
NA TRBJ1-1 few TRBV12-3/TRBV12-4 CASSPDTGNTEAFF TGTGCCAGCAGTCCGGACACAGGAAACACTGAAGCTTTCTTT
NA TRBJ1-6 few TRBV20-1 CSVDPLGNSPLHF TGCAGTGTGGACCCTCTAGGGAATTCACCCCTCCACTTT
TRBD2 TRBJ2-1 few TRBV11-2 CASRLAGGVEQFF TGTGCCAGCAGACTAGCGGGGGGGGTGGAGCAGTTCTTC
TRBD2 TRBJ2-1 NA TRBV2 CASKLLAGNEQFF TGTGCCAGCAAATTACTAGCGGGCAATGAGCAGTTCTTC
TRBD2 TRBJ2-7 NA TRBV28 CASSFDGGRVEQYF TGTGCCAGCAGTTTCGATGGCGGGAGGGTCGAGCAGTACTTC
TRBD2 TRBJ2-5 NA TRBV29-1 CSGTSGEETQYF TGCAGCGGGACTAGCGGAGAAGAGACCCAGTACTTC
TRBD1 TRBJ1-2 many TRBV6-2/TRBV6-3 CASSPTGGGGYTF TGTGCCAGCAGTCCTACAGGGGGCGGAGGCTACACCTTC
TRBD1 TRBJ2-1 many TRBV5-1 CASSLITGGLEQFF TGCGCCAGCAGCCTAATTACAGGGGGCCTTGAGCAGTTCTTC
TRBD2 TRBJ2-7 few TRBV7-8 CASSLSGRSEYEQYF TGTGCCAGCAGCTTAAGCGGGAGGTCCGAGTACGAGCAGTACTTC
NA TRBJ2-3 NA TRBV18 CASSTVPVTDTQYF TGTGCCAGCTCAACAGTCCCTGTGACAGATACGCAGTATTTT
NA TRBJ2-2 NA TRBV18 CASSREGVLTGELFF TGTGCCAGCTCACGCGAGGGAGTTCTCACCGGGGAGCTGTTTTTT
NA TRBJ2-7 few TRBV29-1 CSVARHPVSYEQYF TGCAGCGTTGCGAGACACCCCGTCTCCTACGAGCAGTACTTC
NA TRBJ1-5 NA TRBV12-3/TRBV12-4 CASSRKNQPQHF TGTGCCAGCAGTCGTAAGAATCAGCCCCAGCATTTT
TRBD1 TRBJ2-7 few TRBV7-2 CASSPRVGQGKGNEQYF TGTGCCAGCAGCCCCAGGGTCGGACAGGGGAAAGGCAACGAGCAGTACTTC
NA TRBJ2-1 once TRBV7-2 CASSLEATSYNEQFF TGTGCCAGCAGCTTAGAAGCAACCTCCTACAATGAGCAGTTCTTC
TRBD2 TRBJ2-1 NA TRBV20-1 CSAGGSANNEQFF TGCAGTGCCGGGGGGAGCGCCAACAATGAGCAGTTCTTC
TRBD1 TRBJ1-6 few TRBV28 CASSTGQYRGSPLHF TGTGCCAGCAGTACGGGACAGTATAGGGGTTCACCCCTCCACTTT
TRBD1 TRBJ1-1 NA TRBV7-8 CASSFGYRGDTEAFF TGTGCCAGCAGCTTTGGCTACAGGGGGGACACTGAAGCTTTCTTT
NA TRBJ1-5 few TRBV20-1 CSARVQTDQPQHF TGCAGTGCTAGAGTTCAGACCGATCAGCCCCAGCATTTT
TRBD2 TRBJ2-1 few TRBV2 CASSDNGISGKIF TGTGCCAGCAGTGATAATGGGATCAGCGGGAAGATCTTC
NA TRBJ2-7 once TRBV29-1 CSTWEACEQYF TGCAGCACCTGGGAGGCGTGCGAGCAGTACTTC
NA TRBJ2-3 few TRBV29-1 CSVDSTQYF TGCAGCGTTGATAGTACGCAGTATTTT
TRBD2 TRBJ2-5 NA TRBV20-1 CSARGLAGDQETQYF TGCAGTGCCCGGGGACTAGCGGGCGACCAAGAGACCCAGTACTTC
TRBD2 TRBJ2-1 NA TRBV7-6 CASSLVGAGGRSYNEQFF TGTGCCAGCAGCTTAGTTGGTGCGGGAGGTCGCTCCTACAATGAGCAGTTCTTC
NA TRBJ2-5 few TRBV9 CASSADSFLQETQYF TGTGCCAGCAGCGCAGACAGTTTTCTCCAAGAGACCCAGTACTTC